This T cell receptor (beta chain) is from a study of STAT5B mutations in CD4+ large granular lymphocyte leukemia. General study findings and limits: Approximately 25% of private leukemic clonotypes occurred rarely in other patients' non-leukemic repertoires.

A word on this clone: The antigen is not known.

Profiling relied on immunoSEQ multiplex PCR, and the TCRdb table lists in-frame clones only, not all of them. The repertoire holds about 25,000 clones, roughly 69% seen once, with approximately 9.5% in the top ten. The CDR3 sequence is 12 residues long. The ends were cut back, 4 bases at V and 3 bases at J, with 7 bases in the middle. Germline values: CDR1 SNHLY, CDR2 FYNNEI. The TCR comes from a human donor in good health. V gene TRBV2 combines with J gene TRBJ2-7; no firm D call. Sequenced sample: CD4+ T cells from blood buffy coats. The DNA for the CDR3 is TGTGCCAGCAGTGTGAGTCTCTACGAGCAGTACTTC. Protein product: CASSVSLYEQYF. Based on the CDR3 plus reference TRBV2 and TRBJ2-7, the full variable domain is EPEVTQTPSHQVTQMGQEVILRCVPISNHLYFYWYRQILGQKVEFLVSFYNNEISEKSEIFDDQFSVERPDGSNFTLKIRSTKLEDSAMYFCASSVSLYEQYFGPGTRLTVT.